The source of this TCR beta chain is a study of T cells in Graves' hyperthyroidism and ophthalmopathy. Study information: Specimen type is peripheral blood, collected at initial diagnosis prior to any treatment. Findings and caveats of the study: Blood also held most thyroid clonotypes expanded beyond 0.001.

Amplification yielded TCR beta CDR3 regions, with RNA transcripts as the source. Primed by the HTBI set, a first-round RT-PCR was run on the TCR CDR3. A single record per CDR3 protein comes from TCRdb applying MiXCR to the multiplex PCR reads. This repertoire shows about half a million distinct CDR3 sequences, 20% to 25% found once; its top ten account for more than 25%. Many counts were recorded for this clonotype. Its antigen is undetermined. Each 10 ml fresh peripheral blood draw supplied the PBMCs. The CDR3 spans 15 residues. Trimming took off 3 bases at V and 1 base at J, with 12 bases between the two ends.

The V call is TRBV12-3 or TRBV12-4, the J call TRBJ1-1, with D possibly being TRBD1 (5 bases). This TCR came from a man aged 18 to 30 with Graves' hyperthyroidism. The sample consisted of blood. CDR3 amino acids: CASSLTGRKNTEAFF. The DNA for the CDR3 is TGTGCCAGCAGTTTGACGGGACGGAAGAACACTGAAGCTTTCTTT.